This entry lists 20 T cell receptor beta chains sequenced from one sample in a study of cytomegalovirus exposure and HLA in healthy donors. Use of 60 Vbeta and 13 Jbeta primers characterized the PCR. Method: immunoSEQ multiplex PCR; TCRdb's copy keeps in-frame clones and lacks some. The table records approximately 38,000 clones, around three fifths of them present only once. The sequencing input was PBMCs. Receptors were obtained from a man aged 45-60 years in good health and CMV-seropositive.

The chain carries TRBV5-1 and TRBJ2-7, with 8 bases matching TRBD1. The trim removed 0 bases at V and 5 bases at J, leaving 10 bases unmatched. From germline, CDR1 is SGHRS and CDR2 YFSETQ. The CDR3 runs 16 residues. The DNA of the CDR3 is TGCGCCAGCAGCTTGGACGCAGGGGGCTTAGAAGACGAGCAGTACTTC. As protein: CASSLDAGGLEDEQYF.

The chain has TRBV5-1 and TRBJ1-6; perhaps TRBD1 as D (6 bases). The CDR3 length is 13 residues. With 6 bases removed from V and 9 bases from J, the gap between germline ends came to 13 bases. Germline CDR1 and CDR2: SGHRS and YFSETQ. DNA of the CDR3: TGCGCCAGCAAGGGGGACGGTAGTTCACCCCTCCACTTT. This translates into CASKGDGSSPLHF.

The rearrangement links TRBV15 to TRBJ2-7; possible D gene TRBD1, 5 bases. The germline CDR1 and CDR2 sequences are LNHNV and YYDKDF (reference sequence). This CDR3 comprises 15 residues. V lost 1 base to trimming and J lost 0 bases, with 10 bases between them. The CDR3 coding sequence is TGTGCCACCAGCAGAGTTGACAGCCTCTCCTACGAGCAGTACTTC. Residues: CATSRVDSLSYEQYF.

V gene TRBV11-1 combines with J gene TRBJ2-5; D remains unclear. Per the germline V gene, CDR1 is SGHAT and CDR2 is FQDESV (reference sequence). The germline V and J ends were trimmed by 4 bases and 4 bases, with 22 bases remaining between them. This CDR3 has 17 residues. The CDR3 protein is CASSSRLGSPTAETQYF. The CDR3, as DNA: TGTGCCAGCAGCTCCAGACTCGGCAGTCCGACTGCAGAGACCCAGTACTTC.

This clone has just a few counts. J is TRBJ1-3 and V is TRBV10-3, with 9 bases lining up with TRBD1. After removal of 0 bases from V and 0 bases from J, the junction contained 3 bases not matched to a gene. This CDR3 comprises 17 residues. CDR1 and CDR2 from the germline V gene are ENHRY and SYGVKD. The chain's CDR3 is CAISESTGGVSGNTIYF. In DNA form, the CDR3 reads TGTGCCATCAGTGAGTCGACAGGGGGGGTCTCTGGAAACACCATATATTTT.

V usage is TRBV7-2 and J usage is TRBJ1-2, with D unclear. Between the trimmed V and J ends, which lost 1 base and 7 bases, there was a span of 16 bases. The CDR3 consists of 15 residues. The germline CDR1 and CDR2 sequences are SGHTA and FQGNSA. CDR3 loop: CASSLGPSGYSGYTF. Written as DNA, the CDR3 is TGTGCCAGCAGCTTAGGGCCCTCTGGGTACAGTGGCTACACCTTC.

The CDR3 nucleotides are TGCGCCAGCACTCGGGACAGGGGTCCTTTGAACGATGGCTACACCTTC. Translated, it gives CASTRDRGPLNDGYTF. The chain employs TRBV5-1 and TRBJ1-2, with 10 bases fitting TRBD1. The J segment lost 6 bases and the V segment lost 6 bases, leaving 14 bases of the junction unmatched. This CDR3 has 16 amino acids. Germline lookup yields CDR1 SGHRS and CDR2 YFSETQ.

This clone was seen a few times. The chain has TRBV10-3 and TRBJ2-7, with TRBD1 matching over 7 bases. V lost 7 bases, J lost 0 bases, and 6 bases stayed unmatched. Per the germline V gene, CDR1 is ENHRY and CDR2 is SYGVKD. The CDR3 runs to 14 residues. Here the CDR3 DNA reads TGTGCCATCACTTCACAGGGGCTCTCCTACGAGCAGTACTTC. Translation: CAITSQGLSYEQYF.

The chain links TRBV13 to TRBJ1-6; 7 bases fit TRBD1. Germline loops: CDR1 PRHDT, CDR2 FYEKMQ (reference sequence). V shed 0 bases and J 5 bases; nucleotides not matched to a gene: 10. The CDR3 has 18 residues. CDR3 region: CASSLGGTASHHNSPLHF. The CDR3 bases are TGTGCCAGCAGCTTAGGCGGGACAGCCTCCCATCATAATTCACCCCTCCACTTT.

The J gene is TRBJ1-1, the V gene TRBV7-2; D gene unclear. Germline V gene sequence: CDR1 SGHTA, CDR2 FQGNSA. The CDR3 contains 11 residues. With 4 bases removed from V and 7 bases from J, the gap between germline ends came to 7 bases. CDR3 nucleotide sequence: TGTGCCAGCAGCTCTCAGATTGAAGCTTTCTTT. It translates to CASSSQIEAFF.

The table lists this clone with a few counts. The chain links TRBV18 to TRBJ1-4, with 10 bases matching TRBD1. CDR3 length equals 16 residues. Germline-derived CDR1 and CDR2 are KGHSH and LQKENI. J lost 5 bases, V lost 3 bases, and 6 bases had no gene match. CDR3 nucleotides: TGTGCCAGCTCACCTACCACGGGACAGGGGAATGAAAAACTGTTTTTT. Protein: CASSPTTGQGNEKLFF.

The rearrangement uses TRBV10-3 and TRBJ1-2; maybe TRBD1 (6 bases). Germline assignment: CDR1 ENHRY and CDR2 SYGVKD. The CDR3 sequence is 12 residues long. The V gene lost 0 bases and the J gene lost 10 bases, with 9 bases spanning the gap. The CDR3 DNA is TGTGCCATCAGTGAGTCTACAGGGTTCTACACCTTC. Translated: CAISESTGFYTF.

A few counts support this clone. This chain links TRBV10-3 with TRBJ1-1; TRBD1 matches at 7 bases. V trimming: 6 bases; J trimming: 1 base; junction bases outside the gene matches: 5. The CDR3 length is 14 residues. CDR1 and CDR2 from the germline V gene are ENHRY and SYGVKD. CDR3 loop: CAISLGTANTEAFF. In DNA form, the CDR3 reads TGTGCCATCAGCCTAGGGACAGCGAACACTGAAGCTTTCTTT.

Only a few counts were recorded for this clone. This rearrangement joins TRBV25-1 to TRBJ2-2, with D uncertain. Germline-derived CDR1 and CDR2 are MGHDK and SYGVNS. Trimming shortened V by 8 bases and J by 3 bases, and 16 bases separated the two germline ends. The CDR3 is 15 amino acids. The CDR3 sequence: CASPPVRSDTGELFF. CDR3 in DNA: TGTGCCAGCCCCCCTGTGAGGAGTGACACCGGGGAGCTGTTTTTT. The full variable domain, its missing parts supplied by reference TRBV25-1 and TRBJ2-2, is EADIYQTPRYLVIGTGKKITLECSQTMGHDKMYWYQQDPGMELHLIHYSYGVNSTEKGDLSSESTVSRIRTEHFPLTLESARPSHTSQYLCASPPVRSDTGELFFGEGSRLTVL.

The V and J genes are TRBV5-1 and TRBJ1-5; D remains unclear. The germline gives CDR1 SGHRS, CDR2 YFSETQ. Trimming pared 0 bases from V and 4 bases from J, leaving 11 bases between. This CDR3 has 15 amino acids. The CDR3 here is CASSLEPGTNQPQHF. The CDR3 DNA reads TGCGCCAGCAGCTTGGAGCCAGGAACGAATCAGCCCCAGCATTTT. Based on the CDR3 plus reference TRBV5-1 and TRBJ1-5, the full variable domain is KAGVTQTPRYLIKTRGQQVTLSCSPISGHRSVSWYQQTPGQGLQFLFEYFSETQRNKGNFPGRFSGRQFSNSRSEMNVSTLELGDSALYLCASSLEPGTNQPQHFGDGTRLSIL.

The CDR3 protein is CASSQELTDSLGYTF. As DNA, the CDR3 is TGCGCCAGCAGCCAAGAATTGACGGACTCCCTGGGCTACACCTTC. The chain employs TRBV4-1 and TRBJ1-2, with no clear D. The CDR3 is made up of 15 amino acids. Trimming shortened V by 0 bases and J by 8 bases, and 16 bases separated the two germline ends. Germline assignment: CDR1 MGHRA and CDR2 YSYEKL.

The chain's CDR3 is CASSQDVHFQTSSYEQYF. The CDR3 DNA is TGCGCCAGCAGCCAAGATGTGCATTTCCAGACAAGCTCCTACGAGCAGTACTTC. This rearrangement joins TRBV4-1 to TRBJ2-7; no reliable D call. V was cut by 0 bases and J by 0 bases, with 18 bases left in between. The CDR3 contains 18 residues. The germline V gene has CDR1 MGHRA and CDR2 YSYEKL.

J is TRBJ1-3 and V is TRBV11-2; the match to TRBD1 covers 9 bases. J was trimmed by 4 bases and V by 5 bases; bases with no gene match: 6. This CDR3 is built from 15 residues. Germline values: CDR1 SGHAT, CDR2 FQNNGV. CDR3 amino acids: CASSPGQGSGNTIYF. In DNA form, the CDR3 reads TGTGCCAGCAGCCCGGGACAGGGTAGCGGAAACACCATATATTTT.

The rearrangement links TRBV4-2 to TRBJ2-1, with 11 nucleotides matching TRBD2. Germline CDR1 LGHNA, CDR2 YNFKEQ. V trimming: 1 base; J trimming: 5 bases; junction bases outside the gene matches: 7. This CDR3 spans 17 amino acids. CDR3 region: CASSQASPGLADNEQFF. CDR3 sequence (DNA): TGTGCCAGCAGCCAAGCGTCTCCGGGACTAGCGGACAATGAGCAGTTCTTC.

This chain connects TRBV29-1 to TRBJ2-7, with 7 bases aligning to TRBD2. Germline V lookup: CDR1 SQVTM, CDR2 ANQGSEA. The CDR3 extends over 14 amino acids. Trimming took 3 bases from V and 1 from J; bases not matched to a gene: 6. The CDR3 region is CSVDHLAVSYEQYF. Here the CDR3 DNA reads TGCAGCGTTGATCACCTAGCGGTTTCCTACGAGCAGTACTTC.